This T cell receptor beta chain was recorded in a study of T cell responses to AZD1222 COVID-19 vaccine. Whole-study results and caveats: Donor demographics were predominantly white British with a female majority; clonal diversity may be underestimated. Baseline seropositives among AZD1222 recipients totaled only 5 to 7.

With respect to this clone: Its specificity is not known.

Some clones are missing from TCRdb's copy, which holds only in-frame ones; the method was immunoSEQ multiplex PCR. Among around 100,000 clones listed, over 75% were seen once. Sequences were derived from peripheral blood, sampled on day 0 of AZD1222 vaccination. The sequence came from an adult in good health.

CDR3 bases: TGTGCCAGTACCCTTATGTCGGGGGGCAATGAGCAGTTCTTC. This gives the protein CASTLMSGGNEQFF. This sequence joins TRBV19 and TRBJ2-1; 7 bases align to TRBD2. The CDR3 sequence is 14 residues long. CDR1 is LNHDA and CDR2 is SQIVND in the germline V gene (reference sequence). The ends lost 7 bases at V and 6 bases at J; junction bases unmatched: 9.